This passage covers 16 T cell receptor beta chains from one sample sequenced in a study of T cell changes during pregnancy in multiple sclerosis. The data were produced by immunoSEQ multiplex PCR, yet TCRdb's version contains in-frame clones alone and is incomplete. The top ten clones hold 0.45% to 0.55% of a sample with approximately 87,000 clones, 85% to 95% of them seen once. The specimen comprised CD4+ T cells from peripheral blood mononuclear cells, sampled in the second trimester of pregnancy. Receptor source: a female donor with multiple sclerosis, enrolled in a pregnancy study.

J is TRBJ2-7 and V is TRBV10-3, with 12 bases lining up with TRBD2. The ends lost 4 bases at V and 6 bases at J; junction bases unmatched: 1. Germline CDR1 reads ENHRY; CDR2 reads SYGVKD. The CDR3 spans 13 residues. The CDR3 protein is CAISAGLAGEQYF. The CDR3 DNA sequence: TGTGCCATCAGTGCGGGACTAGCGGGCGAGCAGTACTTC.

The chain joins TRBV2 to TRBJ2-5, with 8 bases aligning to TRBD2. Germline V lookup: CDR1 SNHLY, CDR2 FYNNEI. The V segment lost 7 bases and the J segment 7 bases; nucleotides outside the gene matches: 11. The CDR3 has 14 residues. In nucleotides, the CDR3 is TGTGCCAGCAAGACCGGGACTAGTATTCCGACCCAGTACTTC. Encoded protein: CASKTGTSIPTQYF.

The chain carries TRBV15 and TRBJ1-2; TRBD1 aligns across 7 bases. This CDR3 is built from 15 residues. V shed 0 bases, J shed 4 bases, and the junction held 5 bases outside the gene matches. Germline V gene sequence: CDR1 LNHNV, CDR2 YYDKDF (reference sequence). CDR3 coding DNA: TGTGCCACCAGCAGAGATCTACAGGGGAGCTATGGCTACACCTTC. This gives the protein CATSRDLQGSYGYTF.

The DNA for the CDR3 is TGTGCCAGCTCACCTTTGCGGATAACACAAGAGACCCAGTACTTC. The encoded protein is CASSPLRITQETQYF. This rearrangement joins TRBV18 to TRBJ2-5; D gene ambiguous. The length of the CDR3 is 15 residues. CDR1 is KGHSH, CDR2 LQKENI, per germline. The ends were cut back, 3 bases at V and 2 bases at J, with 13 bases in the middle.

CDR3 in DNA: TGTGCCAGCAGTTTAGGTACTAGCCAGCAGTTCTTC. Its translation: CASSLGTSQQFF. The chain carries TRBV28 and TRBJ2-1; a weak D match, TRBD2 (6 bases). The CDR3 runs to 12 residues. V dropped 2 bases and J dropped 11 bases, with 10 bases sitting between them. Germline-derived CDR1 and CDR2 are MDHEN and SYDVKM.

The chain is built from TRBV7-3 and TRBJ2-3, with D perhaps TRBD2 (6 bases). This CDR3 has 15 residues. CDR1 and CDR2 (germline): SGHTA, FQGTGA. The V gene lost 5 bases and the J gene lost 7 bases, with 19 bases spanning the gap. The CDR3 DNA reads as TGTGCCAGCAGCCATTCGGGACTCATGATGAATACGCAGTATTTT. Residues: CASSHSGLMMNTQYF.

The chain combines TRBV10-3 with TRBJ1-2, with D perhaps TRBD1 (6 bases). Germline CDR1 is ENHRY and CDR2 is SYGVKD. The CDR3 is 16 residues long. Trimming removed 6 bases from V and 6 bases from J, with 23 bases in between. The CDR3 loop is CAISYKPGTSLDGYTF. The CDR3 region has the DNA TGTGCCATCAGCTACAAACCCGGGACATCGTTGGATGGCTACACCTTC.

V and J are TRBV7-2 and TRBJ1-1; D gene ambiguous. Trimming stripped 3 bases from V and 3 bases from J, with 14 bases between. The germline V gene encodes CDR1 SGHTA and CDR2 FQGNSA. This CDR3 has 15 residues. Here the CDR3 reads CASSLTTRPDTEAFF. DNA for the CDR3: TGTGCCAGCAGCTTGACGACACGGCCAGACACTGAAGCTTTCTTT.

The V and J genes are TRBV18 and TRBJ1-1; maybe TRBD1 (6 bases). The V end lost 1 base, the J end lost 3 bases, and 6 bases lay between the germline ends. The CDR3 is 13 residues long. Germline lookup yields CDR1 KGHSH and CDR2 LQKENI. This chain's CDR3 is CASSPHRDTEAFF. In DNA form, the CDR3 reads TGTGCCAGCTCACCACACAGGGACACTGAAGCTTTCTTT.

CDR3 sequence (DNA): TGTGCCAGCAGCGGGGGGGGACAGGGTCAAGAGACCCAGTACTTC. Translated: CASSGGGQGQETQYF. The V gene is TRBV7-8, the J gene TRBJ2-5; 9 positions match TRBD1. V shed 5 bases, J shed 2 bases, and the junction held 6 bases outside the gene matches. Germline CDR1 SGHVS, CDR2 FQNEAQ. There are 15 residues in the CDR3.

The chain employs TRBV10-3 and TRBJ1-1; D remains unclear. CDR3 size: 14 residues. Germline CDR1 is ENHRY and CDR2 is SYGVKD. Trimming stripped 4 bases from V and 4 bases from J, with 13 bases between. CDR3 bases: TGTGCCATCAGTGGTACTCAGGTCGGCACTGAAGCTTTCTTT. Translating gives CAISGTQVGTEAFF.

The J gene is TRBJ1-6, the V gene TRBV6-1, with D hard to call. There are 14 residues in the CDR3. Germline V gene lookup returns CDR1 MNHNS and CDR2 SASEGT. V gave up 2 bases and J gave up 7 bases, with 9 bases separating them. CDR3 DNA: TGTGCCAGCAGTGAAACAGAGAAGAATTCACCCCTCCACTTT. Its protein product is CASSETEKNSPLHF.

Here the CDR3 DNA reads TGTGCCAGCAGTCCAAACCCCGACAGGCCTTATGAGCAGTTCTTC. This sequence encodes CASSPNPDRPYEQFF. This rearrangement joins TRBV6-1 to TRBJ2-1; a possible D gene is TRBD1 (6 bases). Trimming pared 5 bases from V and 8 bases from J, leaving 19 bases between. There are 15 residues in the CDR3. Germline V lookup: CDR1 MNHNS, CDR2 SASEGT.

This chain connects TRBV19 to TRBJ1-6; 10 bases match TRBD1. The CDR3 is made up of 15 amino acids. CDR1 and CDR2 from the germline V gene are LNHDA and SQIVND (reference sequence). V dropped 3 bases and J dropped 11; count of bases not matched to a gene: 7. The CDR3 loop is CASSIRGTGEAPLHF. CDR3 in DNA: TGTGCCAGTAGTATTCGCGGGACAGGGGAAGCACCCCTCCACTTT.

V gene TRBV29-1 combines with J gene TRBJ2-7, with a weak D call TRBD2 (7 bases). This CDR3 spans 13 amino acids. Trimming cost V 5 bases and J 0 bases, with 11 bases left between them. CDR1 and CDR2 from the germline V gene are SQVTM and ANQGSEA. The CDR3 nucleotides read TGCAGCGTTCGCGGGGGCCTCTCCTACGAGCAGTACTTC. Translation gives CSVRGGLSYEQYF.

The chain employs TRBV9 and TRBJ2-1; 8 positions match TRBD1. CDR1 SGDLS and CDR2 YYNGEE come from the germline V gene. V shed 3 bases and J 2 bases; nucleotides not matched to a gene: 7. The CDR3 covers 16 residues. DNA of the CDR3: TGTGCCAGCAGCGAGCGACAGGGGTCGGCCTACAATGAGCAGTTCTTC. Residues: CASSERQGSAYNEQFF.